This T cell receptor (beta chain) was sequenced in a study of T cell responses to AZD1222 COVID-19 vaccine. The study's findings and limits: At baseline, just a handful of AZD1222 recipients tested seropositive. Every sample of the repertoires postdated the peak T cell response. Donors were mostly white British, more females; clonal diversity possibly underestimated.

The protocol was immunoSEQ multiplex PCR, while the TCRdb copy is restricted to in-frame clones and leaves out a portion. The table includes approximately 100,000 clones, about 89% detected once. V shed 1 base and J shed 5 bases, with 10 bases lying between them. The CDR3 loop spans 14 amino acids. CDR1 is MNHNS, CDR2 SASEGT, per germline. About this clone itself: No antigen is known for it.

The chain couples TRBV6-1 to TRBJ2-3; D remains ambiguous. The TCR was taken from an adult in good health. Sequencing was performed on peripheral blood, taken on day 0 of AZD1222 vaccination. The CDR3 sequence: CASSEGLYKDTQYF. CDR3 DNA sequence: TGTGCCAGCAGTGAAGGTCTCTACAAAGATACGCAGTATTTT.